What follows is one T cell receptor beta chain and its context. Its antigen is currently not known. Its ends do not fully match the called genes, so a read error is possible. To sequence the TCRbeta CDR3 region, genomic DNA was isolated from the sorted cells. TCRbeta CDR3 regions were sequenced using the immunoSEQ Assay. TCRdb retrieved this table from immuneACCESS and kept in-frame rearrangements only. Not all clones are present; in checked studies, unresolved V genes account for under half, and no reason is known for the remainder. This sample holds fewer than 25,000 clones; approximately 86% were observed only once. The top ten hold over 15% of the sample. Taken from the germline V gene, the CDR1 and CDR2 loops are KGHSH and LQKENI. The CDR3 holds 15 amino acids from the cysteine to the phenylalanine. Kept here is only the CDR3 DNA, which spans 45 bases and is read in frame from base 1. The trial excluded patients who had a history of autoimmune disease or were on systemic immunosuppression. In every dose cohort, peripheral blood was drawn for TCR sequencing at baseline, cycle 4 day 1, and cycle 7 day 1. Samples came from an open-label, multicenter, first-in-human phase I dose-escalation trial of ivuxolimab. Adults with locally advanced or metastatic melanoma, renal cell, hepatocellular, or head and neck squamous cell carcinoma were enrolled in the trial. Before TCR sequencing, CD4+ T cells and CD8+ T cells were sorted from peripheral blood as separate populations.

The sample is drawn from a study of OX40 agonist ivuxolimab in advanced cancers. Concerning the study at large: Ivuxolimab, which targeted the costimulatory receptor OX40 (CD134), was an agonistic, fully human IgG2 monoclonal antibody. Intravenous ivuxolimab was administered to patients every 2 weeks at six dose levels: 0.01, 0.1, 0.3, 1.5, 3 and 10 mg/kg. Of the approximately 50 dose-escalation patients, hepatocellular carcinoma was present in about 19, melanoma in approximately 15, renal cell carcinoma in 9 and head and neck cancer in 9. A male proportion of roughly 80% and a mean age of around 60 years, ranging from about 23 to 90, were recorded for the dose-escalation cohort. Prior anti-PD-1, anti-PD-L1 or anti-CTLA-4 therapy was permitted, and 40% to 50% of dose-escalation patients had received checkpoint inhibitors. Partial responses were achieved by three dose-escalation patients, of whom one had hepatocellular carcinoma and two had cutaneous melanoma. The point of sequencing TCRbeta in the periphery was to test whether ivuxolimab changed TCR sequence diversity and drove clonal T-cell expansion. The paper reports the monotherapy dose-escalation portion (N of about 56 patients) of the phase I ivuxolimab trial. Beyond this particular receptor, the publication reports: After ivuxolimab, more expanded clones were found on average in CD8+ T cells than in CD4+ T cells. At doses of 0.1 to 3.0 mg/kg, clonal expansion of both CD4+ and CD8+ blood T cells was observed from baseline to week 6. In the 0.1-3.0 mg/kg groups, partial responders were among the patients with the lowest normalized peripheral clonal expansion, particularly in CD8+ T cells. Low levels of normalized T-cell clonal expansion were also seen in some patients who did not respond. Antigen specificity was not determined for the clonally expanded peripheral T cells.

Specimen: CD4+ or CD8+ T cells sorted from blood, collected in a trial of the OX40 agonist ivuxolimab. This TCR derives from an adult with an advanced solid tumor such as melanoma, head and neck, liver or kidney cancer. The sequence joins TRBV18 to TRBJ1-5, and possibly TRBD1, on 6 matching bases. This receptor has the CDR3 CASSPQGGGNQPQHF. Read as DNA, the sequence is TGTGCCAGCTCCCCACAGGGTGGTGGCAATCAGCCCCAGCATTTT.